The next 30 T cell receptor beta chains were all read from a single sample in a study of blood T cells in healthy people across ages. A sample-barcoded 5' primer and a J-beta primer mix were used in a second PCR of roughly 7 to 12 cycles. TCRdb recomputed calls from the 5' RACE reads with MiXCR, one row per CDR3 protein. The sample lists 1.5 million to 2 million distinct CDR3 sequences; 28% were seen once. What was sequenced was blood. All receptors derive from a woman in her twenties or thirties in good health.

Only a few counts were recorded for this clonotype. The V call is TRBV30, the J call TRBJ2-7; no reliable D call. Germline CDR1 GTSNPN, CDR2 SVGIG (reference sequence). V gave up 2 bases and J gave up 0 bases, with 11 bases separating them. The CDR3 covers 14 residues. The CDR3 sequence is CAWSMGSASYEQYF. CDR3 sequence (DNA): TGTGCCTGGAGTATGGGCTCAGCCTCCTACGAGCAGTACTTC.

This clonotype appeared many times. The genes are TRBV20-1 and TRBJ2-4; no definite D call. Germline V lookup: CDR1 DFQATT, CDR2 SNEGSKA (reference sequence). This CDR3 has 15 residues. V was clipped by 0 bases and J by 1 base, with 10 bases between them. CDR3 region: CSARDLGRAKNIQYF. In DNA form, the CDR3 reads TGCAGTGCTAGAGATCTGGGAAGGGCCAAAAACATTCAGTACTTC.

This chain links TRBV6-5 with TRBJ2-2; D may be TRBD2 (5 bases). Germline V CDR1 and CDR2: MNHEY, SVGAGI. This CDR3 contains 12 residues. V lost 6 bases and J lost 7, with 9 bases in between. This CDR3 reads CASSRTYGELFF. Here the CDR3 DNA reads TGTGCCAGCAGCAGGACTTACGGGGAGCTGTTTTTT.

On this clonotype itself: This may arise from a read error, as a much more abundant clone is one base away. In this CDR3 the conserved last residue, phenylalanine or tryptophan, is missing, so a read error is likely. The chain employs TRBV12-3 or TRBV12-4 and TRBJ2-7, with TRBD2 identical over 13 bases. The V and J ends lost 5 bases and 4 bases, in that order; junction bases with no gene match: 8. CDR3 length: 16 amino acids. The CDR3 DNA reads as TGTGCCAGCAGTCCCCGGACTAGCGGGAGTAGGTACGAGCAGTACTGC. It is translated as CASSPRTSGSRYEQYC.

The rearrangement joins TRBV20-1 to TRBJ2-7, with 9 nucleotides matching TRBD1. Germline CDR1 and CDR2: DFQATT and SNEGSKA (reference sequence). Trimming removed 4 bases from V and 2 bases from J; junction bases left unmatched: 12. The CDR3 runs 16 residues. The CDR3 bases are TGCAGTGCTACTCATAAGGACGGGACAGGGACCTACGAGCAGTACTTC. Protein product: CSATHKDGTGTYEQYF.

The chain uses TRBV12-3 or TRBV12-4 and TRBJ1-1, with D uncertain. Trimming cost V 2 bases and J 1 base, with 8 bases left between them. This CDR3 region has 14 residues. The CDR3 region is CASSLRRQNTEAFF. As DNA, the CDR3 is TGTGCCAGCAGTTTAAGGCGGCAGAACACTGAAGCTTTCTTT.

This clonotype appeared a few times. V is TRBV20-1 and J is TRBJ2-1; 7 nucleotides agree with TRBD2. This CDR3 is built from 15 residues. The germline V gene encodes CDR1 DFQATT and CDR2 SNEGSKA (reference sequence). V trimming: 0 bases; J trimming: 8 bases; junction bases outside the gene matches: 10. The CDR3 DNA is TGCAGTGCTAGAGATACGCGGGAGAGGAGGGATGAGCAGTTCTTC. This encodes CSARDTRERRDEQFF.

The rearrangement uses TRBV12-3 or TRBV12-4 and TRBJ1-6, with 8 bases fitting TRBD1. CDR3 length: 14 amino acids. Unmatched junction bases numbered 7, after V lost 6 bases and J lost 9 bases. Here the CDR3 reads CASRFQGAASPLHF. In DNA, the CDR3 is TGTGCCAGCAGGTTCCAGGGGGCGGCTTCACCCCTCCACTTT.

This clonotype has ten or more counts. The gene calls are TRBV20-1 and TRBJ2-5, with TRBD2 identical over 7 bases. The junction had 8 bases not matched to a gene; V was cut back by 5 bases and J by 5 bases. Germline CDR1 is DFQATT and CDR2 is SNEGSKA (reference sequence). The CDR3 has 13 amino acids. CDR3 sequence reads: CSAFLDGGETQYF. The CDR3 DNA is TGCAGTGCTTTCTTAGACGGGGGGGAGACCCAGTACTTC.

This chain links TRBV9 with TRBJ2-1; 11 bases line up with TRBD1. V was clipped by 4 bases and J by 9 bases; unmatched bases: 12. Germline CDR1 reads SGDLS; CDR2 reads YYNGEE. The CDR3 consists of 16 residues. CDR3 loop: CASSSNPGQGGSEQFF. The CDR3 nucleotides are TGTGCCAGCAGCTCTAACCCGGGACAGGGGGGTAGTGAGCAGTTCTTC.

This clonotype was detected only a few times. The chain couples TRBV6-6 to TRBJ2-7; 11 bases match TRBD2. The germline gives CDR1 MNHNY, CDR2 SVGAGI (reference sequence). The CDR3 runs 15 residues. After removal of 7 bases from V and 3 bases from J, the junction contained 8 bases not matched to a gene. CDR3 nucleotide sequence: TGTGCCAGCACCGACCCACTAGCGGGAGACTACGAGCAGTACTTC. This sequence encodes CASTDPLAGDYEQYF.

The sample holds a few counts of this clonotype. V and J are TRBV28 and TRBJ2-7; 7 bases agree with TRBD2. This CDR3 region has 15 residues. V lost 4 bases to trimming and J lost 0 bases; unmatched junction nucleotides: 6. Germline CDR1 and CDR2: MDHEN and SYDVKM. The CDR3 DNA sequence: TGTGCCAGCAGTTCCCCCTGGGGGGGCTCCTACGAGCAGTACTTC. Translating gives CASSSPWGGSYEQYF.

This clonotype was counted between two and nine times. This sequence joins TRBV7-9 and TRBJ2-3, with D possibly TRBD1 on 5 matching bases. V gave up 3 bases and J gave up 5 bases, with 9 bases separating them. The CDR3 runs 13 residues. Germline CDR1 reads SEHNR; CDR2 reads FQNEAQ (reference sequence). The DNA of the CDR3 is TGTGCCAGCAGCTTCGCGGACAAAGATACGCAGTATTTT. Its translation: CASSFADKDTQYF.

This clonotype was counted only a few times. The chain has TRBV7-9 and TRBJ2-1; 8 nucleotides match TRBD2. J lost 5 bases, V lost 5 bases, and 11 bases had no gene match. Germline values: CDR1 SEHNR, CDR2 FQNEAQ (reference sequence). CDR3 length: 16 residues. DNA of the CDR3: TGTGCCAGCAGCATCGGGCCCGCGGGGGGAGACAATGAGCAGTTCTTC. Its translation: CASSIGPAGGDNEQFF.

With respect to this clonotype: At one boundary the junction diverges from the germline segment, which might be a read error. The chain employs TRBV15 and TRBJ2-1, with D unclear. Germline V lookup: CDR1 LNHNV, CDR2 YYDKDF (reference sequence). The CDR3 is made up of 13 amino acids. CDR3 in DNA: TGTGCCACCGGCAGCGAATACCACAATGAGCAGTTCTTC. Protein sequence: CATGSEYHNEQFF.

In nucleotides, the CDR3 is TGTGCCAGCAGTGAAAGCGCGCGGGGCGAGCAGTACTTC. This codes for CASSESARGEQYF. The genes are TRBV7-9 and TRBJ2-7; D may be TRBD2 (6 bases). V was shortened by 6 bases and J by 6 bases, with 15 bases between the two germline ends. Looked up from germline, CDR1 is SEHNR and CDR2 is FQNEAQ (reference sequence). The CDR3 covers 13 residues.

This clonotype was observed at least ten times. The chain couples TRBV20-1 to TRBJ1-5, with D unclear. V was trimmed by 3 bases and J by 0 bases, leaving 15 bases between them. The CDR3 runs 16 residues. Germline V gene sequence: CDR1 DFQATT, CDR2 SNEGSKA (reference sequence). Here the CDR3 reads CSASSPSLHSNQPQHF. The CDR3 nucleotides are TGCAGTGCTAGTTCGCCGAGCTTACATAGCAATCAGCCCCAGCATTTT.

Many counts were recorded for this clonotype. J is TRBJ2-1 and V is TRBV20-1; tentatively, D is TRBD2 (6 bases). The CDR3 has 15 residues. Germline values: CDR1 DFQATT, CDR2 SNEGSKA (reference sequence). Trimming removed 6 bases from V and 0 bases from J, with 15 bases in between. In DNA form, the CDR3 reads TGCAGTGCACCTAGACTAGACAACTCCTACAATGAGCAGTTCTTC. This gives the protein CSAPRLDNSYNEQFF.

A few counts support this clonotype. The chain has TRBV20-1 and TRBJ2-7; the D gene is possibly TRBD2 (6 bases). The CDR3 runs 13 residues. Germline V gene sequence: CDR1 DFQATT, CDR2 SNEGSKA (reference sequence). Trimming removed 6 bases from V and 0 bases from J, with 12 bases in between. The DNA for the CDR3 is TGCAGTGCCCCGAAGGAGGGCTCCTACGAGCAGTACTTC. Its translation: CSAPKEGSYEQYF.

Details on this clonotype: Mismatch with germline at one junction end may stem from a read error. The genes are TRBV6-5 and TRBJ1-1, with D hard to call. Per germline, CDR1 MNHEY and CDR2 SVGAGI. This CDR3 has 13 residues. The CDR3 protein is CANSYSRYTEAFF. The CDR3 coding sequence is TGTGCCAACAGTTACTCGCGGTACACTGAAGCTTTCTTT.

The table lists this clonotype with many counts. This rearrangement joins TRBV28 to TRBJ1-6; TRBD1 matches at 7 bases. The V segment lost 6 bases and the J segment 4 bases; nucleotides outside the gene matches: 6. The CDR3 totals 15 residues. The germline V gene has CDR1 MDHEN and CDR2 SYDVKM. CDR3 bases: TGTGCCAGCAGGCCTGGACAGGCTTATAATTCACCCCTCCACTTT. This translates into CASRPGQAYNSPLHF.

Regarding this clonotype: This may be a read error, as it is one base from a much larger clone. The V and J genes are TRBV12-3 or TRBV12-4 and TRBJ2-5; 7 bases line up with TRBD2. V dropped 4 bases and J dropped 12; count of bases not matched to a gene: 11. The CDR3 spans 13 residues. CDR3 DNA: TGTGCCAGCAGTTGGGACTATACCTACGAGGAGTACTTC. It specifies CASSWDYTYEEYF.

In this sample, this clonotype turned up many times. The chain has TRBV12-3 or TRBV12-4 and TRBJ2-5; D not certain. V shed 6 bases and J shed 0 bases, with 11 bases lying between them. The CDR3 totals 14 residues. The CDR3 is CASSPRLYQETQYF. The DNA for the CDR3 is TGTGCCAGCAGCCCAAGGCTATACCAAGAGACCCAGTACTTC.

This sequence joins TRBV7-2 and TRBJ2-1, with unresolved D. The CDR3 contains 14 residues. CDR1 SGHTA and CDR2 FQGNSA come from the germline V gene. Trimming shortened V by 4 bases and J by 9 bases, and 16 bases separated the two germline ends. DNA of the CDR3: TGTGCCAGCAGCTCTGGACCTTCCTGGAGTGAGCAGTTCTTC. Its protein product is CASSSGPSWSEQFF.

This clonotype has just a few counts. The chain employs TRBV6-6 and TRBJ1-2; 7 bases match TRBD1. The junction had 15 bases not matched to a gene; V was cut back by 6 bases and J by 8 bases. The CDR3 consists of 15 residues. In germline, CDR1 is MNHNY, CDR2 SVGAGI (reference sequence). The DNA for the CDR3 is TGTGCCAGCAGCGAATCGGAAGGGGGCGCGGGGGGCTACACCTTC. It specifies CASSESEGGAGGYTF.

Comments on this clonotype: A much more abundant neighbour one base away suggests this may be a read error. This chain links TRBV18 with TRBJ2-3, with TRBD2 matching 13 bases. The CDR3 extends over 17 amino acids. The germline V gene encodes CDR1 KGHSH and CDR2 LQKENI. CDR3 loop: CASPPGLAGSGTDTQYF. The CDR3 DNA follows: TGTGCCAGCCCACCGGGACTAGCGGGGTCTGGCACAGATACGCAGTATTTT.

Remarks on this clonotype: A read error may account for a junction end that differs from germline. The V and J genes are TRBV10-3 and TRBJ1-2; TRBD1 is a possible D gene (6 bases). CDR1 and CDR2 (germline): ENHRY, SYGVKD. This CDR3 spans 13 amino acids. The CDR3 DNA reads TGTGCCATCAGGGAGTCACCAGGGGAAGGCTACACCTTC. Translating gives CAIRESPGEGYTF.

This clonotype was counted between two and nine times. The chain combines TRBV20-1 with TRBJ1-3; possibly TRBD1 for D (6 bases). V was pared by 3 bases and J by 2 bases, with 20 bases between. The CDR3 covers 17 residues. The V gene's germline CDR1 is DFQATT and CDR2 SNEGSKA (reference sequence). CDR3 protein: CSARSASGVDTGNTIYF. For the CDR3, the DNA is TGCAGTGCTAGGAGCGCCTCAGGGGTAGATACTGGAAACACCATATATTTT.

The rearrangement uses TRBV20-1 and TRBJ2-5; 7 nucleotides match TRBD2. CDR1 and CDR2 from the germline V gene are DFQATT and SNEGSKA (reference sequence). The CDR3 runs to 16 residues. The trim removed 0 bases at V and 4 bases at J, leaving 11 bases unmatched. CDR3 amino acids: CSARDRSGGHLETQYF. The CDR3 DNA reads as TGCAGTGCTAGAGATCGGTCGGGAGGTCACCTAGAGACCCAGTACTTC.

The V and J genes are TRBV25-1 and TRBJ1-6; a weak D match, TRBD1 (5 bases). Germline CDR1 and CDR2: MGHDK and SYGVNS. Trimming cost V 4 bases and J 13 bases, with 20 bases left between them. CDR3 length: 15 amino acids. CDR3: CASSGSTSGRYPLHF. The CDR3 nucleotides are TGTGCCAGCAGTGGATCTACCTCAGGGAGGTATCCCCTCCACTTT.